This T cell receptor (beta chain) stems from a study of blood T cell repertoires in COVID-19. About the research overall: In each case, the material was cDNA or gDNA derived from T cells, B-cell-depleted T cells, or PBMCs.

Germline V gene data show CDR1 as WSHSY and CDR2 as SAAADI. V lost 3 bases and J 5 bases, leaving 12 bases between the germline ends. The CDR3 consists of 14 residues. In the authors' methods: Estimation of nucleated cell counts relied on the amplification of reference gene primers. TCRdb keeps only in-frame clones here, not all; method: immunoSEQ multiplex PCR. The DNA was the basis for D and trimming; V, J and clone size are from that table. The sample holds 65,000 to 100,000 clones; under 85% are singletons and the top ten take about an eighth. This receptor was taken from a human donor in a cohort sampled during active COVID-19. Sequenced sample: peripheral blood. This chain joins TRBV10-2 and TRBJ2-3; D unresolved. In DNA, the CDR3 is TGCGCCAGCAGTGAACGCCAGGCGAAAGATACGCAGTATTTT. It is translated as CASSERQAKDTQYF.